A selection of T cell receptor beta chains follows, all from one sample in a study of human T cells and chemical hapten exposure. TCRdb re-called the RACE reads through MiXCR, storing one row per CDR3 protein. The repertoire has over 95,000 distinct CDR3 sequences, approximately 13% of them found once; the top ten carry approximately 2%. This material consisted of whole blood, taken in connection with sensitization to the hapten diphenylcyclopropenone (DPC). The receptors derive from a woman in her 40s with alopecia areata. Some clones in this sample may be carry-over from other donors' samples. Both conserved end residues are part of each CDR3. D genes are given only for firm matches. For some rows the clone size is stated as once, few or many, or as a class when expanded; others skip it.

abundance: many; j_gene: TRBJ1-5; d_gene: TRBD1; v_gene: TRBV6-1; CDR3nt: TGTGCCAGCGGGACAGGGTCGGTTTCGCCCCAGCATTTT; CDR3aa: CASGTGSVSPQHF
abundance: many; j_gene: TRBJ1-2; d_gene: NA; v_gene: TRBV28; CDR3nt: TGTGCCAGCAGTTTCTGGAGGGAGGGTAACTATGGCTACACCTTC; CDR3aa: CASSFWREGNYGYTF
abundance: few; j_gene: TRBJ2-7; d_gene: TRBD1; v_gene: TRBV7-9; CDR3nt: TGTGCCAGCAGCCTAACCAAGTACCGGGACAGGGAGCGCGAGCAGTACTTC; CDR3aa: CASSLTKYRDREREQYF
abundance: once; j_gene: TRBJ2-3; d_gene: TRBD2; v_gene: TRBV20-1; CDR3nt: TGCAGTGCCAGGGAAAGGACTAGCGGGAGGTTGACAGATACGCAGTATTTT; CDR3aa: CSARERTSGRLTDTQYF
abundance: NA; j_gene: TRBJ2-3; d_gene: NA; v_gene: TRBV10-3; CDR3nt: TGTGCCACCAGCGGCGGCCTCGCGATCACAGATACGCAGTATTTT; CDR3aa: CATSGGLAITDTQYF
abundance: few; j_gene: TRBJ2-7; d_gene: NA; v_gene: TRBV6-5; CDR3nt: TGTGCCAGCCCCACCTACGAGCAGTACTTC; CDR3aa: CASPTYEQYF
abundance: NA; j_gene: TRBJ2-3; d_gene: NA; v_gene: TRBV27; CDR3nt: TGTGCCAACAGTTTAGGCAGGAGAGATACGCAGTATTTT; CDR3aa: CANSLGRRDTQYF
abundance: few; j_gene: TRBJ1-3; d_gene: NA; v_gene: TRBV7-9; CDR3nt: TGTGCCAGCAGCCGCCGGGGGTCGGCCTCTGGAAACACCATATATTTT; CDR3aa: CASSRRGSASGNTIYF
abundance: many; j_gene: TRBJ1-6; d_gene: NA; v_gene: TRBV18; CDR3nt: TGTGCCAGCTCACCCTCTGGGACGGATTCACCCCTCCACTTT; CDR3aa: CASSPSGTDSPLHF
abundance: NA; j_gene: TRBJ1-6; d_gene: TRBD1; v_gene: TRBV6-5; CDR3nt: TGTGCCAGCAGGATACAGGGGGATAATTCACCCCTCCACTTT; CDR3aa: CASRIQGDNSPLHF
abundance: many; j_gene: TRBJ2-5; d_gene: NA; v_gene: TRBV3-1; CDR3nt: TGTGCCAGCAGCCAACGTACTATTAGTGGGACCCAGTACTTC; CDR3aa: CASSQRTISGTQYF
abundance: few; j_gene: TRBJ1-1; d_gene: NA; v_gene: TRBV7-9; CDR3nt: TGTGCCAGCAGCTCTCAGGGAGTCCCTGAAGCTTTCTTT; CDR3aa: CASSSQGVPEAFF
abundance: many; j_gene: TRBJ1-1; d_gene: NA; v_gene: TRBV4-1; CDR3nt: TGCGCCAGCAGCCAAGGGGCAGCTCTGAACACTGAAGCTTTCTTT; CDR3aa: CASSQGAALNTEAFF
abundance: few; j_gene: TRBJ2-5; d_gene: NA; v_gene: TRBV9; CDR3nt: TGTGCCAGCAGTCGAGCCGGAGAGACCCAGTACTTC; CDR3aa: CASSRAGETQYF
abundance: NA; j_gene: TRBJ1-2; d_gene: NA; v_gene: TRBV7-9; CDR3nt: TGTGCCAGCAGCTCGACCGAATCCTATGGCTACACCTTC; CDR3aa: CASSSTESYGYTF
abundance: NA; j_gene: TRBJ2-3; d_gene: NA; v_gene: TRBV6-2/TRBV6-3; CDR3nt: TGTGCCAGCCCCTATTGGGACGGGGCAGATACGCAGTATTTT; CDR3aa: CASPYWDGADTQYF
abundance: many; j_gene: TRBJ2-3; d_gene: TRBD2; v_gene: TRBV18; CDR3nt: TGTGCCAGCTCACCGACTAGCGACACAGATACGCAGTATTTT; CDR3aa: CASSPTSDTDTQYF
abundance: many; j_gene: TRBJ1-4; d_gene: NA; v_gene: TRBV5-1; CDR3nt: TGCGCCAGCAGCTCGGGACAAAATAATGAAAAACTGTTTTTT; CDR3aa: CASSSGQNNEKLFF
abundance: few; j_gene: TRBJ1-6; d_gene: NA; v_gene: TRBV7-6; CDR3nt: TGTGCCAGCAGCTTAGCCGGGATTTACTCACCCCTCCACTTT; CDR3aa: CASSLAGIYSPLHF
abundance: NA; j_gene: TRBJ2-5; d_gene: NA; v_gene: TRBV24-1; CDR3nt: TGTGCCACCAGTGATGGAAAAGAGACCCAGTACTTC; CDR3aa: CATSDGKETQYF
abundance: many; j_gene: TRBJ2-1; d_gene: NA; v_gene: TRBV7-3; CDR3nt: TGTGCCAGCAGCCCTCGGAGAGACAGCTCCTACAATGAGCAGTTCTTC; CDR3aa: CASSPRRDSSYNEQFF
abundance: NA; j_gene: TRBJ1-1; d_gene: NA; v_gene: TRBV12-3/TRBV12-4; CDR3nt: TGTGCCAGCAGTCCTCTGTGGGAAGCTGAAGCTTTCTTT; CDR3aa: CASSPLWEAEAFF
abundance: NA; j_gene: TRBJ2-7; d_gene: NA; v_gene: TRBV20-1; CDR3nt: TGCAGTGCTAGAGATCTTCGGCACCTGGGCTACGAGCAGTACTTC; CDR3aa: CSARDLRHLGYEQYF
abundance: NA; j_gene: TRBJ2-5; d_gene: NA; v_gene: TRBV29-1; CDR3nt: TGCAGCGTTGAACAGGTACAAGAGACCCAGTACTTC; CDR3aa: CSVEQVQETQYF
abundance: few; j_gene: TRBJ1-1; d_gene: NA; v_gene: TRBV6-5; CDR3nt: TGTGCCAGCAGTTACTCGTTTGGCAGCAACACTGAAGCTTTCTTT; CDR3aa: CASSYSFGSNTEAFF
abundance: few; j_gene: TRBJ1-1; d_gene: NA; v_gene: TRBV6-2/TRBV6-3; CDR3nt: TGTGCCAGCAGTTACGGGTTTACGGGCACGGGGAAGGGCACTGAAGCTTTCTTT; CDR3aa: CASSYGFTGTGKGTEAFF
abundance: few; j_gene: TRBJ2-7; d_gene: TRBD2; v_gene: TRBV9; CDR3nt: TGTGCCAGCAGCGTAGACCCTAGCGGGAGCTACGAGCAGTACTTC; CDR3aa: CASSVDPSGSYEQYF
abundance: many; j_gene: TRBJ2-1; d_gene: TRBD2; v_gene: TRBV19; CDR3nt: TGTGCCAGTAGTATATTTGGCGGGGGCTCCTACAATGAGCAGTTCTTC; CDR3aa: CASSIFGGGSYNEQFF
abundance: NA; j_gene: TRBJ2-2; d_gene: NA; v_gene: TRBV13; CDR3nt: TGTGCCAGCAGCTTAGGCCTTGACACCGGGGAGCTGTTTTTT; CDR3aa: CASSLGLDTGELFF
abundance: once; j_gene: TRBJ2-5; d_gene: TRBD1; v_gene: TRBV11-1; CDR3nt: TGTGCCAGCAGCCGATTGGGACAGCAAGAGACCCAGTACTTC; CDR3aa: CASSRLGQQETQYF